A selection of T cell receptor beta chains follows, all from one sample in a study of T cells in Graves' hyperthyroidism and ophthalmopathy. Via MiXCR, TCRdb re-called the multiplex PCR reads, giving one row per CDR3 protein. The table shows roughly 630,000 distinct CDR3 sequences, with about 15% occurring only once. The material sequenced was blood. The receptors stem from a woman aged 25 to 39 with Graves' hyperthyroidism. The CDR3 runs from the conserved cysteine through the conserved F or W. A D gene is named only where the DNA matches it firmly. The size of a clone is reported for some rows only, either as once, few or many, or as a class for expanded clones.

j_call cdr3_length clone_size d_call v_call cdr3_aa cdr3_nt
TRBJ2-5 15 NA NA TRBV7-9 CASSRISGDQETQYF TGTGCCAGCAGCCGCATTTCAGGAGATCAAGAGACCCAGTACTTC
TRBJ2-7 18 many TRBD2 TRBV2 CASKTELGLAASSYEQYF TGTGCCAGCAAAACCGAACTAGGACTAGCGGCGAGCTCCTACGAGCAGTACTTC
TRBJ1-5 14 many TRBD1 TRBV16 CASSWDRALSAQHF TGTGCCAGCAGCTGGGACAGGGCACTATCAGCCCAGCATTTT
TRBJ1-1 13 few NA TRBV29-1 CSVNQGRNTEAFF TGCAGCGTTAACCAGGGGCGGAACACTGAAGCTTTCTTT
TRBJ2-1 13 few TRBD2 TRBV5-1 CASSLVLAGSQFF TGCGCCAGCAGCTTGGTACTAGCGGGTAGCCAGTTCTTC
TRBJ1-6 13 NA NA TRBV6-2/TRBV6-3 CASNRDGISPLHF TGTGCCAGCAACCGGGACGGGATTTCACCCCTCCACTTT
TRBJ1-2 14 many TRBD1 TRBV12-3/TRBV12-4 CASRPGTANYGYTF TGTGCCAGCAGACCTGGGACAGCTAACTATGGCTACACCTTC
TRBJ2-1 15 many TRBD2 TRBV3-1 CASSPLRTSENEQFF TGTGCCAGCAGCCCGTTGCGGACTAGCGAGAATGAGCAGTTCTTC
TRBJ1-5 18 few TRBD1 TRBV20-1 CSANRDRNGAGVNQPQHF TGCAGTGCTAACCGGGACAGGAACGGAGCCGGGGTGAATCAGCCCCAGCATTTT
TRBJ2-3 14 many NA TRBV2 CASSVVGAGDTQYF TGTGCCAGCAGTGTGGTGGGGGCGGGAGATACGCAGTATTTT
TRBJ2-1 19 many NA TRBV6-1 CASSEGWGTMESSYNEQFF TGTGCCAGCAGTGAAGGGTGGGGAACGATGGAGAGCTCCTACAATGAGCAGTTCTTC
TRBJ1-1 16 NA NA TRBV28 CASSSEDGQTNTEAFF TGTGCCAGCAGTTCAGAAGACGGACAGACGAACACTGAAGCTTTCTTT
TRBJ1-2 14 NA NA TRBV10-2 CASSEVQTYYGYTF TGCGCCAGCAGTGAAGTCCAGACTTACTATGGCTACACCTTC
TRBJ1-6 18 NA NA TRBV6-5 CASSYSSHTGGADSPLHF TGTGCCAGCAGTTACTCTTCCCACACGGGGGGGGCTGATTCACCCCTCCACTTT
TRBJ2-7 12 many NA TRBV28 CASRISSYEQYF TGTGCCAGCAGAATCTCTTCCTACGAGCAGTACTTC
TRBJ1-5 12 NA NA TRBV28 CASSGVYQPQHF TGTGCCAGTTCAGGGGTTTACCAGCCCCAGCATTTT
TRBJ1-4 15 NA TRBD1 TRBV30 CAWSSGQGYHEKLFF TGTGCCTGGAGTTCGGGACAGGGGTATCATGAAAAACTGTTTTTT
TRBJ2-3 12 NA NA TRBV18 CVSSRSTDTQYF TGTGTCAGCTCACGCAGCACAGATACGCAGTATTTT
TRBJ2-7 13 few NA TRBV30 CAWSKGTIYEQYF TGTGCCTGGAGTAAGGGTACGATCTACGAGCAGTACTTC
TRBJ2-7 19 few NA TRBV6-5 CASSYSKRQGLGLRYEQYF TGTGCCAGCAGTTACTCGAAGCGGCAGGGACTCGGGCTGAGGTACGAGCAGTACTTC
TRBJ1-5 17 few TRBD1 TRBV19 CASSSRRTGVGNQPQHF TGTGCCAGTAGTAGCCGGCGGACAGGGGTTGGTAATCAGCCCCAGCATTTT
TRBJ1-1 12 many NA TRBV30 CAWKTEYTEAFF TGTGCCTGGAAGACAGAGTACACTGAAGCTTTCTTT
TRBJ2-1 16 few TRBD1 TRBV3-1 CASSPPTGVTYNEQFF TGTGCCAGCAGCCCACCAACAGGGGTTACCTACAATGAGCAGTTCTTC
TRBJ2-2 16 few TRBD1 TRBV6-1 CASSRRQGAKTGELFF TGTGCCAGCAGCCGCAGACAGGGGGCAAAGACCGGGGAGCTGTTTTTT
TRBJ1-5 11 few TRBD1 TRBV2 CASSGDRRQHF TGTGCCAGCAGTGGGGACAGGCGACAGCATTTT
TRBJ2-6 14 many TRBD1 TRBV11-1 CASNQGAGANVLTF TGTGCCAGCAATCAGGGGGCCGGGGCCAACGTCCTGACTTTC
TRBJ2-1 18 NA TRBD2 TRBV27 CASISTSGRAFSYNEQFF TGTGCCAGCATCAGTACTAGCGGGAGGGCCTTTTCCTACAATGAGCAGTTCTTC
TRBJ2-5 12 many NA TRBV2 CASSGPGETQYF TGTGCCAGCAGTGGCCCGGGGGAGACCCAGTACTTC
TRBJ2-7 15 NA TRBD1 TRBV27 CASTQAPGQPTEQYF TGTGCCAGCACCCAAGCCCCGGGACAGCCCACAGAGCAGTACTTC
TRBJ2-1 15 NA TRBD1 TRBV11-2 CASSPDRGDYNEQFF TGTGCCAGCAGCCCGGACAGGGGGGACTACAATGAGCAGTTCTTC
TRBJ2-2 15 NA TRBD2 TRBV5-1 CASSSSGSLTGELFF TGCGCCAGCAGCTCTAGCGGGAGTTTAACCGGGGAGCTGTTTTTT
TRBJ2-3 17 NA NA TRBV4-2 CASSQEGSGASTDTQYF TGTGCCAGCAGCCAAGAGGGGTCTGGCGCTAGCACAGATACGCAGTATTTT
TRBJ2-2 15 many NA TRBV5-5 CASSLAGTGTGELFF TGTGCCAGCAGCTTGGCCGGAACGGGGACCGGGGAGCTGTTTTTT
TRBJ1-6 16 many NA TRBV7-8 CASSLSRVIRDSPLHF TGTGCCAGCAGCTTAAGTCGGGTGATAAGGGATTCACCCCTCCACTTT
TRBJ2-3 13 NA NA TRBV6-1 CASSDLTSGTQYF TGTGCCAGCAGTGATCTGACCTCCGGTACGCAGTATTTT
TRBJ2-3 14 many TRBD1 TRBV30 CAWMRTGRTNTQYF TGTGCCTGGATGAGGACAGGGAGGACCAATACGCAGTATTTT
TRBJ2-1 15 NA NA TRBV7-3 CASSPRSSFDNEQFF TGTGCCAGCAGCCCAAGGTCCAGTTTTGACAATGAGCAGTTCTTC
TRBJ1-6 13 few NA TRBV11-2 CASSQTRIHPLHF TGTGCCAGCAGCCAAACCAGAATTCATCCCCTCCACTTT
TRBJ2-1 14 many NA TRBV7-7 CASSLAGAHNEQFF TGTGCCAGCAGCTTAGCAGGGGCGCACAATGAGCAGTTCTTC
TRBJ2-7 15 NA TRBD2 TRBV3-1 CASSQGSSGRVEQYF TGTGCCAGCAGCCAAGGATCTAGCGGGAGAGTCGAGCAGTACTTC
TRBJ1-3 15 many NA TRBV20-1 CSARMGDVAGNTIYF TGCAGTGCTAGGATGGGGGACGTCGCTGGAAACACCATATATTTT
TRBJ2-7 15 many NA TRBV6-2/TRBV6-3 CASSRTSKANYEQYF TGTGCCAGCAGCCGAACCTCCAAGGCGAACTACGAGCAGTACTTC
TRBJ2-1 16 NA TRBD2 TRBV18 CASSPGAGASYNEQFF TGTGCCAGCTCACCAGGAGCGGGGGCTTCCTACAATGAGCAGTTCTTC
TRBJ2-1 15 many NA TRBV9 CASSVAGNSYNEQFF TGTGCCAGCAGCGTAGCGGGAAACTCCTACAATGAGCAGTTCTTC
TRBJ2-3 16 NA NA TRBV4-1 CASSHYQTQNTDTQYF TGCGCCAGCAGCCATTATCAAACACAGAACACAGATACGCAGTATTTT
TRBJ2-1 16 many NA TRBV5-1 CASSSECRVCYNEQFF TGCGCCAGCAGCTCTGAATGCAGGGTATGCTACAATGAGCAGTTCTTC